These 2 T cell receptor beta chains were sequenced from one sample in a study of OX40 agonist ivuxolimab in advanced cancers. Libraries were made using the immunoSEQ multiplex PCR assay. TCRdb limited this immuneACCESS table to in-frame rearrangements with V and J called. A share of clones is missing; checked studies link under half to unresolved V genes, and the rest is unexplained. Within this sample are approximately 70,000 clones, with 75% to 95% of them counted one time only. Approximately 6% of the sample belongs to the ten largest clones. The specimen comprised CD4+ or CD8+ T cells sorted from blood, sampled in a trial of the OX40 agonist ivuxolimab. Every receptor here comes from an adult with an advanced solid tumor such as melanoma, head and neck, liver or kidney cancer.

This clone was seen a single time. This chain joins TRBV7-8 and TRBJ1-1, with D uncertain. Trimming removed 3 bases at V and 6 bases at J, with 14 bases between. The CDR3 has 14 amino acids. Per the germline V gene, CDR1 is SGHVS and CDR2 is FQNEAQ. Here the CDR3 reads CASSFNSEWPEAFF. As DNA, the CDR3 is TGTGCCAGCAGCTTTAACAGCGAATGGCCTGAAGCTTTCTTT.

This clone was detected once. J is TRBJ2-3 and V is TRBV27; TRBD2 might be the D (5 bases). CDR3 size: 15 residues. V dropped 0 bases and J dropped 5 bases, with 12 bases sitting between them. CDR1 MNHEY and CDR2 SMNVEV come from the germline V gene (reference sequence). The CDR3 here is CASSLSEPGGDTQYF. The CDR3 DNA is TGTGCCAGCAGTTTATCGGAGCCAGGAGGAGATACGCAGTATTTT.